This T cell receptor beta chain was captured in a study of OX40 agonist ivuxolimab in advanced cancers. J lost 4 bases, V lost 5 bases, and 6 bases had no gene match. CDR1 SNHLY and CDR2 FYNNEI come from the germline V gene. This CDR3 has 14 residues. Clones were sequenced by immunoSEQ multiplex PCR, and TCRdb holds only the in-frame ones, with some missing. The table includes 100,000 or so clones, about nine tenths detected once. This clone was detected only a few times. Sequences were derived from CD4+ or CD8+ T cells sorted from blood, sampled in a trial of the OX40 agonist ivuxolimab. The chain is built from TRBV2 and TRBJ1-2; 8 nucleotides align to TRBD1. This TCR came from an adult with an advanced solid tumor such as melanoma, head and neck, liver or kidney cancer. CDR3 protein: CASSPQGGPYGYTF. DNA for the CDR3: TGTGCCAGCAGTCCACAGGGGGGCCCCTATGGCTACACCTTC. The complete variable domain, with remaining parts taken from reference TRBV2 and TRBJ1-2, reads EPEVTQTPSHQVTQMGQEVILRCVPISNHLYFYWYRQILGQKVEFLVSFYNNEISEKSEIFDDQFSVERPDGSNFTLKIRSTKLEDSAMYFCASSPQGGPYGYTFGSGTRLTVV.